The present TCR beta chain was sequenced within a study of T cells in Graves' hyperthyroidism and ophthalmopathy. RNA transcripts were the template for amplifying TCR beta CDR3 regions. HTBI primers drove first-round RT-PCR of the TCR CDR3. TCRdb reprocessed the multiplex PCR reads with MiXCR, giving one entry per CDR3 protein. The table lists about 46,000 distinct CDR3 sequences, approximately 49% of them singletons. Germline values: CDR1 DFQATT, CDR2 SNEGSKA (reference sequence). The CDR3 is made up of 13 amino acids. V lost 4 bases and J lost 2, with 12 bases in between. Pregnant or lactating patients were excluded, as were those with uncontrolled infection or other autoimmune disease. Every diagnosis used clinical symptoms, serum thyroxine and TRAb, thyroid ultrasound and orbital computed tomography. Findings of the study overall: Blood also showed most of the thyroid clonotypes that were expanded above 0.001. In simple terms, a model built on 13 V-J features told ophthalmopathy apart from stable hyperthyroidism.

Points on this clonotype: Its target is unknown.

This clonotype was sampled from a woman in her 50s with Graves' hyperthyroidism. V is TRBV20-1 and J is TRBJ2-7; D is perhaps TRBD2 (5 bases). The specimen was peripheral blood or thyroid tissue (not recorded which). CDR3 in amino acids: CSANTARAYEQYF. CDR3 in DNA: TGCAGTGCTAATACGGCGCGGGCCTACGAGCAGTACTTC.